This T cell receptor (beta chain) was observed in a study of blood T cell repertoires in COVID-19. Study overall: T cells, B-cell-depleted T cells, or PBMCs supplied cDNA or gDNA.

As to this clone: One junction end does not reproduce the germline sequence, and a read error may be involved.

Using immunoSEQ multiplex PCR, the repertoire was profiled, and TCRdb retains in-frame clones only, with some absent. The data contain around 250,000 clones, roughly 88% of them singletons. CDR1 and CDR2 (germline): KGHSH, LQKENI. The CDR3 is 13 amino acids. This receptor was taken from a man between 25 and 39 years old who had recovered from COVID-19. V gene TRBV18 combines with J gene TRBJ1-1; D might be TRBD1 (5 bases). The specimen sequenced was peripheral blood. The CDR3 loop reads CASSPGEGAEAFF. CDR3 DNA sequence: TGTGCCAGCTCACCGGGCGAAGGGGCTGAGGCTTTCTTT.